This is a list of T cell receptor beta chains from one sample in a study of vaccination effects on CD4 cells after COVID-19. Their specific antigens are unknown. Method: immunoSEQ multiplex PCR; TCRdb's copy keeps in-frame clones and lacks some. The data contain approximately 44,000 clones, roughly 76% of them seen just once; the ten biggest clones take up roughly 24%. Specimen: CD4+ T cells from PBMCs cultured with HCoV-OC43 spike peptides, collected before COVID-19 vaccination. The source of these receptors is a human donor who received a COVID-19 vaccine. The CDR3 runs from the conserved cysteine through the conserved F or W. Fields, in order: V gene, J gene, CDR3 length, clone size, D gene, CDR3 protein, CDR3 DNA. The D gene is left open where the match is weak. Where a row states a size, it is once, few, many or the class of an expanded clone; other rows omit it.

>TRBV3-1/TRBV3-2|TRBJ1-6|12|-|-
CASSRADSPLHF
TGTGCCAGCAGCCGGGCGGATTCACCCCTCCACTTT
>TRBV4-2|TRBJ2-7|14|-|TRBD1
CASSPRDRGDEQYF
TGTGCCAGCAGCCCCCGGGACAGGGGCGACGAGCAGTACTTC
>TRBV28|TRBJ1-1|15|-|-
CATCVPGLLNTEAFF
TGTGCCACTTGCGTCCCGGGACTCCTGAACACTGAAGCTTTCTTT
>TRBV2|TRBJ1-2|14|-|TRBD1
CASAGQGLYQGYTF
TGTGCCAGCGCCGGACAGGGCCTCTATCAGGGCTACACCTTC
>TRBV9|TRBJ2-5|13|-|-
CASSVGLQETQYF
TGTGCCAGCAGCGTGGGCCTTCAAGAGACCCAGTACTTC
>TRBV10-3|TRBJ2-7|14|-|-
CAISVDPDSYEQYF
TGTGCCATCAGTGTGGACCCGGACTCCTACGAGCAGTACTTC
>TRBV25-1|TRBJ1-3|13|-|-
CASRRGPGNTIYF
TGTGCCAGCAGAAGGGGTCCTGGAAACACCATATATTTT
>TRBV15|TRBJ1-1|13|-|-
CATGGYLNTEAFF
TGTGCCACCGGGGGGTACCTGAACACTGAAGCTTTCTTT
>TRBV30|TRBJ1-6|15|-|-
CAWHPKSSYNSPLHF
TGTGCCTGGCACCCGAAGAGCTCCTATAATTCACCCCTCCACTTT
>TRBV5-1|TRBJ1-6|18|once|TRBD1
CASSLGLTGTGDNSPLHF
TGCGCCAGCAGCTTGGGGCTCACCGGGACAGGAGATAATTCACCCCTCCACTTT
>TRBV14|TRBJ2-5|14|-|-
CASSQESIQETQYF
TGTGCCAGCAGCCAAGAGTCCATTCAAGAGACCCAGTACTTC
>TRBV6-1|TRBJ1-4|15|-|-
CASSENQASNEKLFF
TGTGCCAGCAGTGAAAATCAGGCCAGTAATGAAAAACTGTTTTTT
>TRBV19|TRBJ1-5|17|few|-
CASSIDKTTDSNQPQHF
TGTGCCAGTAGTATAGATAAAACGACAGATAGCAATCAGCCCCAGCATTTT
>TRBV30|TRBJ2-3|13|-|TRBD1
CAWRRTGFGTQYF
TGTGCCTGGAGGAGGACAGGGTTTGGTACGCAGTATTTT
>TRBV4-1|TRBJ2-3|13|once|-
CASAGRAGDTQYF
TGCGCCAGCGCTGGACGAGCGGGAGATACGCAGTATTTT
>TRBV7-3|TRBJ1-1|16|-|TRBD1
CASSLDRDSSNTEAFF
TGTGCCAGCAGCCTCGACAGGGATTCGTCGAACACTGAAGCTTTCTTT
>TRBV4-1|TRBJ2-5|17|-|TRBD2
CASSYQLAGAAAETQYF
TGCGCCAGCAGCTACCAACTAGCGGGGGCCGCGGCGGAGACCCAGTACTTC
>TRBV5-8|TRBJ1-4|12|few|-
CASSRDGEKLFF
TGTGCCAGCAGCCGGGACGGTGAAAAACTGTTTTTT
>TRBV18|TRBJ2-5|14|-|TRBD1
CASSLRGGPETQYF
TGTGCCAGCTCACTCAGAGGGGGCCCAGAGACCCAGTACTTC
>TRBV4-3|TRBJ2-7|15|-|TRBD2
CASSSNRGGLYEQYF
TGCGCCAGCAGCTCCAACCGGGGGGGACTCTACGAGCAGTACTTC
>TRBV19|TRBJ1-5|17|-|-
CASSSPGGGFSNQPQHF
TGTGCCAGTAGTAGCCCGGGGGGAGGATTTAGCAATCAGCCCCAGCATTTT
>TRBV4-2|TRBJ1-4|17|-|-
CASSQDHRQGRNEKLFF
TGTGCCAGCAGCCAAGATCATCGGCAGGGGAGGAATGAAAAACTGTTTTTT
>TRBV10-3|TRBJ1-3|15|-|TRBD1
CAISSGQTSGNTIYF
TGTGCCATCAGTTCGGGACAGACCTCTGGAAACACCATATATTTT
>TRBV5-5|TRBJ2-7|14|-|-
CASSSPAASYEQYF
TGTGCCAGCAGCTCCCCAGCGGCGTCCTACGAGCAGTACTTC
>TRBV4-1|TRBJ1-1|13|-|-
CASSQGLGTEAFF
TGCGCCAGCAGCCAAGGCCTCGGAACTGAAGCTTTCTTT
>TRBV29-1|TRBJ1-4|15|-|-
CSITTGRRFGEKLFF
TGCAGCATAACGACGGGGCGAAGGTTCGGGGAAAAACTGTTTTTT
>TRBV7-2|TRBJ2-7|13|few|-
CASSLAGGPQQYF
TGTGCCAGCAGCTTAGCGGGGGGGCCTCAGCAGTACTTC
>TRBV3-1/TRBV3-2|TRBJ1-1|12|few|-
CASSQGRTEAFF
TGTGCCAGCAGCCAGGGCCGAACTGAAGCTTTCTTT
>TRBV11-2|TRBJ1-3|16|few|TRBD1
CASSHRPGQRGNTIYF
TGTGCCAGCAGCCACCGACCGGGACAGAGGGGAAACACCATATATTTT
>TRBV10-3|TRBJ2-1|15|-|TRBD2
CAISSSGGPGNEQFF
TGTGCCATCAGCTCTAGCGGGGGGCCCGGCAATGAGCAGTTCTTC
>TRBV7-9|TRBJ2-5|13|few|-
CASSLRSRETQYF
TGTGCCAGCAGCTTGAGGAGCAGGGAGACCCAGTACTTC
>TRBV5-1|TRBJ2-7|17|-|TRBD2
CASSLASTSGSSYEQYF
TGCGCCAGCAGCTTGGCTTCGACTAGCGGGAGCTCCTACGAGCAGTACTTC
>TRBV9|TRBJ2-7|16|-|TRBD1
CASSVDRSGTGNEQYF
TGTGCCAGCAGCGTAGACCGCTCCGGGACAGGGAACGAGCAGTACTTC
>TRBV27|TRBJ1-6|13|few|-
CASSLEGGSPLHF
TGTGCCAGCAGTTTGGAGGGGGGATCACCCCTCCACTTT
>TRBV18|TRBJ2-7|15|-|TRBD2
CASSTGLAESYEQYF
TGTGCCAGCTCAACCGGACTAGCGGAATCCTACGAGCAGTACTTC
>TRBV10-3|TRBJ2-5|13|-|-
CAIRRGSQETQYF
TGTGCCATCAGGCGGGGCTCTCAAGAGACCCAGTACTTC
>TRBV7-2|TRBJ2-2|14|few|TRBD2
CASRLAGHTGELFF
TGTGCCAGCCGCCTAGCGGGGCACACCGGGGAGCTGTTTTTT
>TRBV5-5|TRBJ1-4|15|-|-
CASSRNSGSNEKLFF
TGTGCCAGCAGCAGGAACTCGGGAAGTAATGAAAAACTGTTTTTT